This TCR beta chain is drawn from a study of CD8+CD57+ T cells in acquired aplastic anemia. For the study at large: When averaged, DNA from sorted CD4+ and CD8+ cells came to approximately 3 ug.

CDR3 and TCR beta VDJ profiling relied on a genomic DNA template. One entry per CDR3 protein, called by TCRdb with MiXCR from the reads. Found here are 150,000 to 180,000 distinct CDR3 sequences, about 48% of them singletons; the top ten hold approximately 12%. For sequencing, patients were chosen who had shown expansion of CD8+CD57+ cells by flow cytometry. Among the patients, all had severe acquired aplastic anemia. Therapy had not been given to patients before blood sampling. This clonotype was observed a handful of times. Its target is unknown. Being one base from a much bigger clone, this may be a read error. With 4 bases removed from V and 4 bases from J, the gap between germline ends came to 16 bases. There are 15 residues in the CDR3. CDR1 is PRHDT and CDR2 is FYEKMQ in the germline V gene (reference sequence). Points from the study as a whole: Patients shared twenty-nine CD8+ CDR3 sequences with controls.

Sequencing used sorted CD4+, CD8+, or CD8+CD57+ T cells (not recorded which) from PBMCs. The chain employs TRBV13 and TRBJ1-1; a weak D match, TRBD1 (6 bases). This TCR was recovered from a human donor with aplastic anemia. In DNA form, the CDR3 reads TGTGCCAGCAGCTCCACCCGGCAGGGGAGCACTGAAGCTTTCTTT. Amino acid sequence: CASSSTRQGSTEAFF.